Presented here are 4 T cell receptor beta chains from one specimen sequenced in a study of blood T cell repertoires in COVID-19. The protocol was immunoSEQ multiplex PCR, while the TCRdb copy is restricted to in-frame clones and leaves out a portion. The data contain hundreds of thousands of clones, 89% of them seen just once; the ten biggest clones take up 0.9%. The sample taken for sequencing was peripheral blood. Every receptor here comes from a man between 18 and 29 years old with COVID-19, enrolled during active disease.

This chain connects TRBV13 to TRBJ2-7, with D perhaps matching TRBD1 (6 bases). V dropped 5 bases and J dropped 4 bases, with 18 bases sitting between them. CDR3 length: 15 amino acids. Per germline, CDR1 PRHDT and CDR2 FYEKMQ (reference sequence). Written as DNA, the CDR3 is TGTGCCAGCAGCCGGACAGAAGAAGGCAATTACGAGCAGTACTTC. Its translation: CASSRTEEGNYEQYF.

This clone was seen just once. This chain connects TRBV12-3 or TRBV12-4 to TRBJ1-1; no clear D. V was cut by 6 bases and J by 1 base, with 9 bases left in between. This CDR3 is 13 amino acids long. CDR3 sequence: CASSSTPNTEAFF. The CDR3 bases are TGTGCCAGCAGCTCCACACCGAACACTGAAGCTTTCTTT.

V usage is TRBV19 and J usage is TRBJ2-3, with TRBD2 as a possible D gene (7 bases). Germline CDR1 LNHDA, CDR2 SQIVND (reference sequence). CDR3 length equals 15 residues. V was shortened by 3 bases and J by 3 bases, with 13 bases between the two germline ends. The CDR3 here is CASSIGGAGTDTQYF. In DNA form, the CDR3 reads TGTGCCAGTAGTATTGGGGGGGCGGGTACAGATACGCAGTATTTT.

The chain combines TRBV3-1 (or the pseudogene TRBV3-2) with TRBJ2-7; TRBD2 matches at 10 bases. V lost 0 bases, J lost 2 bases, and 4 bases stayed unmatched. Germline V gives CDR1 LGHDT, CDR2 YNNKEL (reference sequence). The length of the CDR3 is 16 residues. The CDR3 nucleotides read TGTGCCAGCAGCCAAGATCCAGCGGGAGGGCCCTACGAGCAGTACTTC. This translates into CASSQDPAGGPYEQYF.